The TCR beta chain under discussion was sequenced for a study of blood T cell repertoires in COVID-19. This clone was picked up a small number of times. As originally analysed: Estimation of nucleated cell counts was performed using reference gene primer amplification. The protocol was immunoSEQ multiplex PCR, while the TCRdb copy is restricted to in-frame clones and leaves out a portion. That table is the source of V, J and clone size, and D and trimming were worked out from the DNA. Here the sample spans some 48,000 clones, 75% to 85% being singletons. The sequenced sample consisted of peripheral blood. This TCR was recovered from a human donor in a cohort sampled during active COVID-19.

This chain's CDR3 is CASSSRGTEETQYF. The CDR3 DNA is TGTGCCAGCAGCTCCCGGGGGACTGAAGAGACCCAGTACTTC. The chain couples TRBV5-4 to TRBJ2-5; possible D gene TRBD2, 6 bases. The V gene's germline CDR1 is SGHNT and CDR2 YYREEE (reference sequence). This CDR3 has 14 amino acids. V lost 3 bases and J 3 bases, leaving 12 bases between the germline ends. Filled out from reference TRBV5-4 and TRBJ2-5, the complete variable domain reads ETGVTQSPTHLIKTRGQQVTLRCSSQSGHNTVSWYQQALGQGPQFIFQYYREEENGRGNFPPRFSGLQFPNYSSELNVNALELDDSALYLCASSSRGTEETQYFGPGTRLLVL.